This T cell receptor (beta chain) emerged from a study of control samples from healthy donors and cancer patients. TCRdb's table, derived via immunoSEQ multiplex PCR, lists solely in-frame clones and lacks some. The table includes about 52,000 clones, 85% to 95% detected once. V lost 3 bases to trimming and J lost 4 bases, with 12 bases between them. Germline V gives CDR1 SNHLY, CDR2 FYNNEI. The CDR3 spans 14 residues. This receptor was taken from a man younger than 45 in good health. The chain combines TRBV2 with TRBJ1-2; possible D gene TRBD1, 6 bases. Sequencing was done on a sample of blood. The CDR3 reads CASSETGLTYGYTF. The CDR3 DNA reads as TGTGCCAGCAGTGAGACAGGCCTTACCTATGGCTACACCTTC.